The 27 T cell receptor beta chains given below trace back to one sample, sequenced in a study of cytotoxic CD8 clonotypes in ibrutinib-treated CLL. The table came from immunoSEQ multiplex PCR; TCRdb's copy has only in-frame clones and leaves some out. Of 200,000 or so clones in the sample, nearly 80% were seen once. Sequenced material: PBMCs, taken after 12 months of ibrutinib treatment. The receptors here all came from a human donor with chronic lymphocytic leukemia.

The rearrangement joins TRBV25-1 to TRBJ2-7; the D gene could be TRBD1 or TRBD2 (5 bases each). The CDR3 sequence is 13 residues long. Trimming shortened V by 4 bases and J by 2 bases, and 9 bases separated the two germline ends. Germline V lookup: CDR1 MGHDK, CDR2 SYGVNS. The CDR3 sequence: CASSGGETYEQYF. Written as DNA, the CDR3 is TGTGCCAGCAGTGGAGGGGAAACCTACGAGCAGTACTTC.

There are a few counts of this clone. The chain recombines TRBV2 with TRBJ2-1, with a tentative D call TRBD1 (6 bases). The V end lost 4 bases, the J end lost 9 bases, and 13 bases lay between the germline ends. The CDR3 runs to 13 residues. Germline assignment: CDR1 SNHLY and CDR2 FYNNEI. CDR3 coding DNA: TGTGCCAGCAGTGCACCAGGGGTCCCTGAGCAGTTCTTC. Amino acids: CASSAPGVPEQFF.

This clone was recorded only once. The chain has TRBV5-1 and TRBJ2-5, with a tentative D call TRBD2 (6 bases). This CDR3 comprises 15 residues. The germline V gene has CDR1 SGHRS and CDR2 YFSETQ. V gave up 0 bases and J gave up 4 bases, with 13 bases separating them. The CDR3 reads CASSLVSSEGETQYF. The CDR3 DNA sequence: TGCGCCAGCAGCTTGGTGTCTAGCGAGGGAGAGACCCAGTACTTC.

The rearrangement joins TRBV5-1 to TRBJ2-1; 10 nucleotides line up with TRBD2. The CDR3 has 16 residues. With 4 bases clipped from V and 0 bases from J, the junction kept 4 bases outside the gene matches. Germline V gene sequence: CDR1 SGHRS, CDR2 YFSETQ. The CDR3 nucleotides read TGCGCCAGCAGCCCCCGGACTAGCGGCTCCTACAATGAGCAGTTCTTC. Amino acid sequence: CASSPRTSGSYNEQFF.

This chain uses TRBV28 with TRBJ2-1; 11 bases align to TRBD2. CDR1 and CDR2 from the germline V gene are MDHEN and SYDVKM. Unmatched junction bases numbered 9, after V lost 5 bases and J lost 3 bases. There are 17 residues in the CDR3. The CDR3 region is CASSPSPGLADYNEQFF. In DNA, the CDR3 is TGTGCCAGCAGTCCTAGTCCGGGACTAGCGGACTACAATGAGCAGTTCTTC.

On this clone itself: Different DNA sequences within this sample yield the same CDR3. This chain joins TRBV7-9 and TRBJ2-7; D is unclear. The CDR3 spans 13 residues. The germline V gene has CDR1 SEHNR and CDR2 FQNEAQ (reference sequence). Deletions cut 5 bases from V and 4 bases from J, with 12 bases between. CDR3: CASSLGSAYEQYF. The DNA for the CDR3 is TGTGCCAGCAGCCTAGGATCGGCATACGAGCAGTACTTC.

J is TRBJ1-1 and V is TRBV5-1, with D maybe TRBD1 (6 bases). V was shortened by 0 bases and J by 7 bases, with 16 bases between the two germline ends. The CDR3 runs 15 residues. The germline CDR1 and CDR2 sequences are SGHRS and YFSETQ. CDR3 sequence: CASSLAPGVGGEAFF. The CDR3 nucleotides are TGCGCCAGCAGCTTGGCACCAGGGGTGGGAGGTGAAGCTTTCTTT.

The J gene is TRBJ1-1, the V gene TRBV18; D is unclear. The CDR3 runs 17 residues. Per the germline V gene, CDR1 is KGHSH and CDR2 is LQKENI. Deletions cut 2 bases from V and 4 bases from J, with 20 bases between. The CDR3 coding sequence is TGTGCCAGCTCACCATCGGCCAGGCCCCCCTCGGGCACTGAAGCTTTCTTT. Its protein is CASSPSARPPSGTEAFF.

At least ten counts were recorded for this clone. This CDR3 is also generated by other DNA sequences in the sample. J is TRBJ2-5 and V is TRBV5-1; no clear D. CDR1 is SGHRS and CDR2 is YFSETQ in the germline V gene. The CDR3 runs to 12 residues. V was clipped by 5 bases and J by 1 base, with 6 bases between them. As DNA, the CDR3 is TGCGCCAGCAGTCAGGTCCAAGAGACCCAGTACTTC. Amino acid sequence: CASSQVQETQYF.

The chain couples TRBV4-1 to TRBJ2-2; 9 bases map to TRBD2. J was trimmed by 7 bases and V by 1 base; bases with no gene match: 10. The CDR3 has 17 residues. Germline loops: CDR1 MGHRA, CDR2 YSYEKL. For the CDR3, the DNA is TGCGCCAGCAGCCAAGGAGGAATAGCGGGAGTCCACGGGGAGCTGTTTTTT. It translates to CASSQGGIAGVHGELFF.

The chain employs TRBV27 and TRBJ2-3, with D perhaps matching TRBD1 or TRBD2 (7 bases each). CDR3 size: 18 residues. Germline CDR1 and CDR2: MNHEY and SMNVEV (reference sequence). V lost 5 bases and J lost 1, with 22 bases in between. The CDR3 DNA is TGTGCCAGCAGTATGGCAGGGTCGGCAGGGGGGGGCACAGATACGCAGTATTTT. It encodes CASSMAGSAGGGTDTQYF.

This clone was detected a few times. The V and J genes are TRBV5-4 and TRBJ2-2, with D unresolved. The CDR3 is 13 amino acids. Germline V CDR1 and CDR2: SGHNT, YYREEE (reference sequence). With 7 bases removed from V and 4 bases from J, the gap between germline ends came to 11 bases. This CDR3 reads CASELGVTGELFF. DNA of the CDR3: TGTGCCAGCGAGCTAGGAGTCACCGGGGAGCTGTTTTTT.

This chain joins TRBV30 and TRBJ1-3; D is unclear. The V end lost 2 bases, the J end lost 4 bases, and 9 bases lay between the germline ends. Germline V gene data show CDR1 as GTSNPN and CDR2 as SVGIG (reference sequence). The CDR3 consists of 13 residues. CDR3 loop: CAWSRGSGNTIYF. The CDR3 DNA reads as TGTGCCTGGAGTCGGGGTTCGGGAAACACCATATATTTT.

This chain uses TRBV28 with TRBJ1-2; D unclear. The V end was cut by 3 bases, the J end by 6 bases, with 17 bases between. CDR1 is MDHEN, CDR2 SYDVKM, per germline. The CDR3 extends over 15 amino acids. In DNA, the CDR3 is TGTGCCAGCAGTTTTCTTAAGAAAGGGTCTGATGGCTACACCTTC. It encodes CASSFLKKGSDGYTF.

This chain uses TRBV6-5 with TRBJ1-2; D is perhaps TRBD1 (5 bases). Germline V gene lookup returns CDR1 MNHEY and CDR2 SVGAGI. This CDR3 region has 11 residues. Trimming removed 5 bases from V and 8 bases from J, with 9 bases in between. The CDR3 sequence is CASSARGGYTF. CDR3 DNA: TGTGCCAGCAGTGCCCGGGGGGGCTACACCTTC.

V is TRBV27 and J is TRBJ2-1, with D hard to call. The length of the CDR3 is 13 residues. V lost 4 bases and J lost 8, with 12 bases in between. The germline gives CDR1 MNHEY, CDR2 SMNVEV (reference sequence). CDR3 in amino acids: CASSSSPAHEQFF. CDR3 sequence (DNA): TGTGCCAGCAGTTCGTCCCCAGCGCATGAGCAGTTCTTC.

The chain has TRBV5-8 and TRBJ2-5; no clear D gene. Trimming took off 2 bases at V and 4 bases at J, with 3 bases between the two ends. This CDR3 is 11 amino acids long. CDR1 and CDR2 (germline): SGHTS, YDEGEE. For the CDR3, the DNA is TGTGCCAGCAGCTTTAGAGAGACCCAGTACTTC. This sequence encodes CASSFRETQYF.

The rearrangement links TRBV2 to TRBJ2-1; 9 bases line up with TRBD1. The CDR3 spans 13 residues. V gave up 6 bases and J gave up 10 bases; unmatched junction bases: 7. Looked up from germline, CDR1 is SNHLY and CDR2 is FYNNEI. Written as DNA, the CDR3 is TGTGCCAGCAGCAGGACAGGGGCAGGCGAGCAGTTCTTC. It translates to CASSRTGAGEQFF. Filled out from reference TRBV2 and TRBJ2-1, the complete variable domain reads EPEVTQTPSHQVTQMGQEVILRCVPISNHLYFYWYRQILGQKVEFLVSFYNNEISEKSEIFDDQFSVERPDGSNFTLKIRSTKLEDSAMYFCASSRTGAGEQFFGPGTRLTVL.

The chain has TRBV21-1 and TRBJ2-5; the D call in the table, TRBD1, was not verified against the DNA. TRBV21-1 is given as a pseudogene. This CDR3 has 15 amino acids. The CDR3 region is CASSKETETQETQYF. The CDR3 DNA reads TGTGCCAGCAGCAAAGAGACAGAGACCCAAGAGACCCAGTACTTC.

V gene TRBV5-1 combines with J gene TRBJ2-2; 9 nucleotides line up with TRBD1. Germline CDR1 is SGHRS and CDR2 is YFSETQ. Trimming removed 7 bases from V and 5 bases from J; junction bases left unmatched: 9. The CDR3 covers 15 residues. The CDR3, as DNA: TGCGCCAGCGCCCGGGACAGGGTTTCGACCGGGGAGCTGTTTTTT. Translated, it gives CASARDRVSTGELFF.

V gene TRBV2 combines with J gene TRBJ2-6; tentatively, D is TRBD1 or TRBD2 (5 bases each). This CDR3 has 17 residues. Deletions cut 7 bases from V and 0 bases from J, with 16 bases between. Germline V gene sequence: CDR1 SNHLY, CDR2 FYNNEI. The CDR3 coding sequence is TGTGCCAGCACCCAAAGCGGACACTCCTCTGGGGCCAACGTCCTGACTTTC. Residues: CASTQSGHSSGANVLTF.

This CDR3 reads CSAPETQYF. Here the CDR3 DNA reads TGCAGTGCCCCGGAGACCCAGTACTTC. The chain recombines TRBV20-1 with TRBJ2-5; D gene uncertain. V lost 6 bases and J lost 5, with 4 bases in between. CDR1 DFQATT and CDR2 SNEGSKA come from the germline V gene (reference sequence). The CDR3 is 9 amino acids.

The rearrangement links TRBV5-4 to TRBJ2-6; D is possibly TRBD2 (6 bases). This CDR3 region has 15 residues. Trimming pared 3 bases from V and 4 bases from J, leaving 11 bases between. The germline CDR1 and CDR2 sequences are SGHNT and YYREEE (reference sequence). CDR3 in amino acids: CASSSAGFGANVLTF. CDR3 nucleotides: TGTGCCAGCAGCTCCGCGGGGTTCGGGGCCAACGTCCTGACTTTC.

Regarding this clone: The same CDR3 is also encoded by other DNA sequences in this sample. This chain links TRBV15 with TRBJ1-5; perhaps TRBD1 as D (5 bases). Trimming removed 0 bases from V and 6 bases from J, with 6 bases in between. This CDR3 is 13 amino acids long. The germline CDR1 and CDR2 sequences are LNHNV and YYDKDF (reference sequence). As DNA, the CDR3 is TGTGCCACCAGCAGAGATACAGGTCAGCCCCAGCATTTT. Protein product: CATSRDTGQPQHF.

This clone was counted between two and nine times. The V call is TRBV5-1, the J call TRBJ1-1; D might be TRBD1 (5 bases). The CDR3 consists of 14 residues. Between the trimmed V and J ends, which lost 0 bases and 2 bases, there was a span of 8 bases. Per germline, CDR1 SGHRS and CDR2 YFSETQ. The DNA for the CDR3 is TGCGCCAGCAGCTTGGGACAGTCTAACACTGAAGCTTTCTTT. It yields the protein CASSLGQSNTEAFF.

The V gene is TRBV7-3, the J gene TRBJ2-2; TRBD1 might be the D (5 bases). Trimming took 4 bases from V and 3 from J, leaving 9 bases between them. The CDR3 is made up of 14 amino acids. Germline CDR1 reads SGHTA; CDR2 reads FQGTGA. The CDR3 DNA reads as TGTGCCAGCAGCTCGGACACCTACACCGGGGAGCTGTTTTTT. Translated: CASSSDTYTGELFF.

This clone was counted between two and nine times. The V gene is TRBV7-8, the J gene TRBJ2-2; D is uncertain. Germline lookup yields CDR1 SGHVS and CDR2 FQNEAQ. This CDR3 is built from 13 residues. The V end was cut by 2 bases, the J end by 4 bases, with 5 bases between. CDR3 protein: CASSLQTTGELFF. CDR3 nucleotides: TGTGCCAGCAGCTTACAAACCACCGGGGAGCTGTTTTTT.